The T cell receptor beta chain under discussion was sequenced for a study of blood T cell repertoires in COVID-19. Whole-study context: Sites across the United States, Italy and Spain contributed samples from acute and convalescent COVID-19.

Germline assignment: CDR1 SGHRS and CDR2 YFSETQ. The V and J ends lost 7 bases and 1 base, in that order; junction bases with no gene match: 12. The length of the CDR3 is 16 residues. Here immunoSEQ multiplex PCR was the method, and the copy in TCRdb shows in-frame clones only, minus some. The sample has some 220,000 clones, 85% to 90% seen once. The TCR originated in a woman aged 18-29 years in a cohort exposed to, infected with or recovered from COVID-19 (not recorded which). Input material: PBMCs or T cells enriched from blood (not recorded which). V usage is TRBV5-1 and J usage is TRBJ2-3; 7 nucleotides align to TRBD2. The CDR3 DNA reads TGCGCCAGCTCCTTGCCTAGCGCGGGGGGCACAGATACGCAGTATTTT. Translation gives CASSLPSAGGTDTQYF.